The 11 T cell receptor beta chains presented below share a single source sample, sequenced in a study of T-cell memory formation after mild COVID-19. Each CDR3 protein gets one entry after TCRdb re-called the 5' RACE reads with MiXCR. The sample carries roughly 400,000 distinct CDR3 sequences, 15% to 20% recorded once. The material sequenced was PBMCs or a T cell subset sorted from them (not recorded which). The origin of the receptors is a man between 18 and 29 years old who had mild COVID-19 (a few samples of this study predate the infection). Cell type and time point are not known.

The V call is TRBV12-3 or TRBV12-4, the J call TRBJ1-2; tentative D call: TRBD1 (5 bases). CDR3 length: 15 amino acids. V was pared by 2 bases and J by 5 bases, with 15 bases between. The CDR3 DNA sequence: TGTGCCAGCAGTTTAAGTTCGGCAGGGTCTTATGGCTACACCTTC. This codes for CASSLSSAGSYGYTF.

V is TRBV20-1 and J is TRBJ1-2; TRBD1 aligns across 7 bases. The CDR3 has 13 amino acids. Germline V gene lookup returns CDR1 DFQATT and CDR2 SNEGSKA (reference sequence). The ends lost 5 bases at V and 3 bases at J; junction bases unmatched: 6. The CDR3 spells CSAPQTGYYGYTF. CDR3 nucleotide sequence: TGCAGTGCTCCCCAGACAGGGTACTATGGCTACACCTTC.

This clonotype was detected a few times. J is TRBJ1-1 and V is TRBV5-1; no clear D. This CDR3 has 16 residues. The germline V gene has CDR1 SGHRS and CDR2 YFSETQ. Trimming shortened V by 2 bases and J by 2 bases, and 16 bases separated the two germline ends. The chain's CDR3 is CASSFDIQGYNTEAFF. The DNA for the CDR3 is TGCGCCAGCAGCTTCGACATTCAAGGATATAACACTGAAGCTTTCTTT.

This chain joins TRBV6-5 and TRBJ1-2, with D hard to call. Trimming stripped 0 bases from V and 4 bases from J, with 6 bases between. This CDR3 contains 13 residues. CDR1 and CDR2 (germline): MNHEY, SVGAGI. The CDR3 sequence: CASSYSGSYGYTF. The CDR3 nucleotides read TGTGCCAGCAGTTACTCGGGTTCCTATGGCTACACCTTC.

The sample holds a few counts of this clonotype. V gene TRBV10-3 combines with J gene TRBJ2-5, with D possibly TRBD1 on 5 matching bases. Germline lookup yields CDR1 ENHRY and CDR2 SYGVKD. The CDR3 is 16 amino acids. Between the trimmed V and J ends, which lost 0 bases and 4 bases, there was a span of 15 bases. DNA of the CDR3: TGTGCCATCAGTGAGTCAGGGGTCGACGGCGGAGAGACCCAGTACTTC. It encodes CAISESGVDGGETQYF.

This clonotype was counted a few times. The chain couples TRBV7-9 to TRBJ2-7, with D unresolved. The germline V and J ends were trimmed by 1 base and 2 bases, with 6 bases remaining between them. Germline CDR1 SEHNR, CDR2 FQNEAQ (reference sequence). The CDR3 is 13 amino acids. The CDR3 DNA reads as TGTGCCAGCAGCTTAGTGGGCCCCTACGAGCAGTACTTC. Its protein product is CASSLVGPYEQYF.

This clonotype was observed a few times. The chain has TRBV7-2 and TRBJ1-1; D uncertain. The V gene lost 2 bases and the J gene lost 4 bases, with 11 bases spanning the gap. CDR1 and CDR2 (germline): SGHTA, FQGNSA. This CDR3 region has 14 residues. CDR3 sequence: CASSLTPRGTEAFF. In DNA form, the CDR3 reads TGTGCCAGCAGCTTAACCCCCCGGGGCACTGAAGCTTTCTTT.

The rearrangement links TRBV15 to TRBJ1-1, with D unclear. V shed 5 bases and J shed 8 bases, with 12 bases lying between them. This CDR3 has 12 residues. Germline V gives CDR1 LNHNV, CDR2 YYDKDF (reference sequence). CDR3 region: CATSVRGSEAFF. CDR3 DNA: TGTGCCACCAGCGTAAGAGGGTCCGAAGCTTTCTTT.

This clonotype was seen a few times. The chain employs TRBV12-3 or TRBV12-4 and TRBJ1-1; D unresolved. The CDR3 spans 13 residues. V was cut by 2 bases and J by 8 bases, with 12 bases left in between. The DNA for the CDR3 is TGTGCCAGCAGTTTACAGGACGGCCTCGAAGCTTTCTTT. This encodes CASSLQDGLEAFF.

This clonotype was counted between two and nine times. This chain uses TRBV6-2 or TRBV6-3 with TRBJ2-7; D might be TRBD1 or TRBD2, each matching 5 bases. CDR1 and CDR2 (germline): MNHEY, SVGEGT. The CDR3 length is 13 residues. V dropped 5 bases and J dropped 7 bases, with 15 bases sitting between them. CDR3 in DNA: TGTGCCAGCAGTCGGGACGGCTGGAGGGAGCAGTACGTC. Protein product: CASSRDGWREQYV.

The table lists this clonotype with a few counts. This chain uses TRBV6-5 with TRBJ2-7, with 9 bases that match TRBD1. Germline CDR1 MNHEY, CDR2 SVGAGI. This CDR3 is built from 15 residues. V shed 5 bases and J 0 bases; nucleotides not matched to a gene: 5. The CDR3 DNA sequence: TGTGCCAGCAGTCGGACAGGGGCCTTCTCCTACGAGCAGTACGTC. It specifies CASSRTGAFSYEQYV.